This TCR beta chain stems from a study of blood T cell repertoires in COVID-19. Study-wide context: Acute and convalescent COVID-19 specimens originated in the United States, Italy and Spain. PBMCs, B-cell-depleted T cells, or T cells were the source of the cDNA or gDNA that made up the material.

In the authors' methods: Estimates of nucleated cell counts were drawn from the amplification of reference gene primers. Profiling relied on immunoSEQ multiplex PCR, and the TCRdb table lists in-frame clones only, not all of them. V and J calls and clone size are given by that table; D and trimming were obtained from the DNA. This table holds approximately 170,000 clones, about 83% found once. Trimming took off 7 bases at V and 7 bases at J, with 14 bases between the two ends. The germline V gene has CDR1 GTSNPN and CDR2 SVGIG (reference sequence). CDR3 length equals 12 residues. The chain uses TRBV30 and TRBJ2-1, with a weak D call TRBD2 (5 bases). The receptor's source is a man aged 40-50 years who had recovered from COVID-19. The sequencing sample was made of peripheral blood. CDR3 region: CAFLDYTNEQFF. The CDR3 nucleotides read TGTGCCTTCCTCGACTATACTAATGAGCAGTTCTTC.